The T cell receptor (beta chain) under discussion was sequenced for a study of T-cell reconstitution after alpha-beta-depleted transplantation in children. Germline V lookup: CDR1 SGHAT, CDR2 FQNNGV. V lost 5 bases to trimming and J lost 7 bases, with 18 bases between them. This CDR3 has 14 amino acids. About this clonotype itself: Its cognate antigen is unknown.

Broader study findings: At one year after transplant, newly produced T cells mostly accounted for T-cell counts and diversity. Alpha-beta T cells about two months after transplant reportedly derived from several hundred expanded graft clones.

Unique molecular identifiers were incorporated when the TCRbeta library was constructed. TCRdb passed the PCR reads through MiXCR, listing each CDR3 protein once. The table records fewer than 1 million distinct CDR3 sequences, 15% to 20% of them present only once. This sequence was found in a male patient younger than 18 who had a stem cell transplant for acute lymphoblastic leukemia, so the T cells may come from the graft donor. The rearrangement links TRBV11-2 to TRBJ2-7, with D possibly TRBD2 on 6 matching bases. The specimen comprised PBMCs, mostly from graft donor cells, sampled 360 days after TCRalphabeta/CD19-depleted stem cell transplant. The CDR3 here is CASSRVAVLGEQYF. Here the CDR3 DNA reads TGTGCCAGCAGCCGTGTAGCGGTTTTGGGGGAGCAGTACTTC. The variable domain in full, completed from reference TRBV11-2 and TRBJ2-7, reads EAGVAQSPRYKIIEKRQSVAFWCNPISGHATLYWYQQILGQGPKLLIQFQNNGVVDDSQLPKDRFSAERLKGVDSTLKIQPAKLEDSAVYLCASSRVAVLGEQYFGPGTRLTVT.